This T cell receptor beta chain comes out of a study of T cell responses to AZD1222 COVID-19 vaccine. Overall study results and limits: Without day 14 samples, only post-peak T cell repertoires were studied.

Details on this clone: Its antigen is undetermined.

Germline V CDR1 and CDR2: MGHDK, SYGVNS. V lost 3 bases to trimming and J lost 1 base, with 7 bases between them. The CDR3 contains 15 residues. Clones were read by immunoSEQ multiplex PCR, and TCRdb kept only the in-frame ones, dropping some. The sample lists around 100,000 clones, more than 85% seen once, with approximately 1.3% in the top ten. This TCR was sampled from an adult in good health. Sequences were derived from peripheral blood, sampled on day 0 of AZD1222 vaccination. The chain employs TRBV25-1 and TRBJ2-6, with unresolved D. This CDR3 reads CASSDVRSGANVLTF. The CDR3 nucleotides are TGTGCCAGCAGTGACGTGAGGTCTGGGGCCAACGTCCTGACTTTC.